The entry that follows covers one T cell receptor beta chain sequence. No antigen is known for it. TCRdb recomputed calls from the RT-PCR reads with MiXCR, one row per CDR3 protein. This repertoire shows around 20,000 distinct CDR3 sequences, around 70% found once; its top ten account for 2.2%. The germline V gene has CDR1 MGHDK and CDR2 SYGVNS. The CDR3 consists of 15 residues. Losses at the gene ends were 1 base for V and 7 bases for J; bases not matched to a gene: 7. These data originate in a study of yellow fever vaccine responses in identical twins. Study results and caveats: Twins showed a vaccine T cell response that reportedly seemed partly convergent, partly personalized.

Here the sequenced sample was T cells from blood (PBMCs), unsorted or a sorted subset (not recorded which), taken before or after yellow fever vaccination (not recorded which). The chain joins TRBV25-1 to TRBJ1-2; 9 bases are shared with TRBD1. The sequence was collected from a woman between 18 and 30 years old who received the yellow fever vaccine. CDR3 loop: CASSESVQGASGYTF. CDR3 coding DNA: TGTGCCAGCAGTGAATCTGTACAGGGGGCTTCTGGCTACACCTTC.